One and the same sample provided the 20 T cell receptor beta chains below, sequenced in a study of CD8 T cells in Susac syndrome. A quantity of about 0.5 to 1 ug RNA underwent reverse transcription using random hexamers. MiXCR, run by TCRdb on the immunoSEQ multiplex PCR reads, gives a single entry per CDR3 protein. The profile shows roughly 75,000 distinct CDR3 sequences, 93% of them singletons. The material sequenced was CD4+ T cells from PBMCs. These receptors came from a human donor with Susac syndrome.

V gene TRBV7-2 combines with J gene TRBJ2-3, with TRBD2 matching over 10 bases. The CDR3 covers 17 residues. Germline V CDR1 and CDR2: SGHTA, FQGNSA. Trimming cost V 0 bases and J 6 bases; bases outside gene matches: 9. In DNA, the CDR3 is TGTGCCAGCAGCTTAGCGCGGAGCGGGGGGGGTCCCGATACGCAGTATTTT. Translating it yields CASSLARSGGGPDTQYF.

The J gene is TRBJ1-1, the V gene TRBV9; 8 bases are a match to TRBD1. The CDR3 is made up of 14 amino acids. The V segment lost 0 bases and the J segment 5 bases; nucleotides outside the gene matches: 3. Looked up from germline, CDR1 is SGDLS and CDR2 is YYNGEE. The CDR3 spells CASSVVQGVTEAFF. The CDR3 DNA is TGTGCCAGCAGCGTAGTACAGGGGGTGACTGAAGCTTTCTTT. Combining the CDR3 with reference TRBV9 and TRBJ1-1 gives the whole variable domain DSGVTQTPKHLITATGQRVTLRCSPRSGDLSVYWYQQSLDQGLQFLIQYYNGEERAKGNILERFSAQQFPDLHSELNLSSLELGDSALYFCASSVVQGVTEAFFGQGTRLTVV.

The chain joins TRBV12-3 or TRBV12-4 to TRBJ2-1, with D perhaps assigned TRBD1 or TRBD2 (5 bases each). The CDR3 totals 17 residues. Trimming pared 2 bases from V and 0 bases from J, leaving 14 bases between. The CDR3 DNA reads TGTGCCAGCAGTTTAATTTCGTGGGGGAGCTCCTACAATGAGCAGTTCTTC. It yields the protein CASSLISWGSSYNEQFF.

V and J are TRBV7-9 and TRBJ1-1, with 7 nucleotides matching TRBD1. Germline V gene lookup returns CDR1 SEHNR and CDR2 FQNEAQ (reference sequence). Germline trimming cut 5 bases from V and 3 bases from J; bases unmatched to any gene: 9. This CDR3 has 15 amino acids. In DNA form, the CDR3 reads TGTGCCAGCAGCGCCTACAGGGGTGTCCACACTGAAGCTTTCTTT. Its protein is CASSAYRGVHTEAFF. Complete variable domain (other parts from reference TRBV7-9 and TRBJ1-1): DTGVSQNPRHKITKRGQNVTFRCDPISEHNRLYWYRQTLGQGPEFLTYFQNEAQLEKSRLLSDRFSAERPKGSFSTLEIQRTEQGDSAMYLCASSAYRGVHTEAFFGQGTRLTVV.

This chain links TRBV14 with TRBJ2-2; unclear D gene. Germline V CDR1 and CDR2: SGHDN, FVKESK. This CDR3 region has 15 residues. The germline V and J ends were trimmed by 1 base and 6 bases, with 12 bases remaining between them. The CDR3 loop reads CASSQGLHRSGELFF. The CDR3, as DNA: TGTGCCAGCAGCCAAGGGTTACATAGGTCCGGGGAGCTGTTTTTT.

The chain joins TRBV29-1 to TRBJ2-7; 8 bases are shared with TRBD2. The CDR3 consists of 16 residues. V shed 1 base and J 0 bases; nucleotides not matched to a gene: 8. Germline V gene data show CDR1 as SQVTM and CDR2 as ANQGSEA. The CDR3 bases are TGCAGCGTTGAAGGCTCCCGGGCGGGGGGCTCCTACGAGCAGTACTTC. Translated, it gives CSVEGSRAGGSYEQYF.

The V call is TRBV28, the J call TRBJ1-5, with a possible D match to TRBD1 (5 bases). Looked up from germline, CDR1 is MDHEN and CDR2 is SYDVKM. The CDR3 loop spans 15 amino acids. V gave up 7 bases and J gave up 0 bases, with 13 bases separating them. The CDR3 reads CASTLGTNSNQPQHF. The CDR3 nucleotides read TGTGCCAGCACCCTCGGGACGAATAGCAATCAGCCCCAGCATTTT.

This sequence joins TRBV7-6 and TRBJ2-3, with a weak D call TRBD1 (6 bases). With 5 bases removed from V and 7 bases from J, the gap between germline ends came to 16 bases. From germline, CDR1 is SGHVS and CDR2 FNYEAQ. CDR3 length equals 14 residues. The CDR3 is CASSLLDSSNTQYF. The CDR3 nucleotides read TGTGCCAGCAGCCTCCTGGACAGTTCTAATACGCAGTATTTT.

The chain has TRBV18 and TRBJ2-5; weak D call: TRBD1 (5 bases). The CDR3 extends over 14 amino acids. V lost 6 bases and J 11 bases, leaving 22 bases between the germline ends. Per the germline V gene, CDR1 is KGHSH and CDR2 is LQKENI. The CDR3 spells CASSRMGQAEPQYF. The CDR3 nucleotides are TGTGCCAGCTCCCGAATGGGGCAGGCAGAGCCTCAGTACTTC.

The genes are TRBV19 and TRBJ2-2; the D gene is possibly TRBD2 (6 bases). The germline V and J ends were trimmed by 6 bases and 0 bases, with 20 bases remaining between them. From germline, CDR1 is LNHDA and CDR2 SQIVND (reference sequence). This CDR3 is 18 amino acids long. DNA of the CDR3: TGTGCCAGTAGCCCCGAGGGGCGGGGTAAGGCGAACACCGGGGAGCTGTTTTTT. Protein sequence: CASSPEGRGKANTGELFF. The whole variable domain, filled in from reference TRBV19 and TRBJ2-2, reads DGGITQSPKYLFRKEGQNVTLSCEQNLNHDAMYWYRQDPGQGLRLIYYSQIVNDFQKGDIAEGYSVSREKKESFPLTVTSAQKNPTAFYLCASSPEGRGKANTGELFFGEGSRLTVL.

This rearrangement joins TRBV28 to TRBJ1-2; TRBD1 aligns across 7 bases. Germline assignment: CDR1 MDHEN and CDR2 SYDVKM. CDR3 length equals 14 residues. Trimming cost V 6 bases and J 3 bases; bases outside gene matches: 7. The CDR3 bases are TGTGCCAGCAGGAAACAGGGGATCGACTATGGCTACACCTTC. Its translation is CASRKQGIDYGYTF.

The V gene is TRBV4-1, the J gene TRBJ2-2; D is undetermined. The V end lost 3 bases, the J end lost 6 bases, and 11 bases lay between the germline ends. The CDR3 totals 14 residues. Germline CDR1 reads MGHRA; CDR2 reads YSYEKL. The CDR3 nucleotides read TGCGCCAGCAGCCAGCCCCGGTCCCCCGGGGAGCTGTTTTTT. This gives the protein CASSQPRSPGELFF.

This clonotype appeared once. V and J are TRBV20-1 and TRBJ2-3; 12 positions match TRBD2. CDR1 is DFQATT, CDR2 SNEGSKA, per germline (reference sequence). The V gene end was trimmed by 3 bases and the J gene end by 6 bases; junction bases not matched to a gene: 7. CDR3 length equals 15 residues. CDR3 amino acids: CSASFITSGGDTQYF. The CDR3 nucleotides are TGCAGTGCTAGTTTCATAACTAGCGGGGGGGATACGCAGTATTTT.

The rearrangement links TRBV6-2 or TRBV6-3 to TRBJ2-5; maybe TRBD2 (6 bases). TRBJ2-7 matches the DNA end more closely, so the J call is doubtful. The CDR3 is 13 residues long. Germline V CDR1 and CDR2: MNHEY, SVGEGT. The CDR3 loop reads CASSFPGVHEQYF. The CDR3 bases are TGTGCCAGCAGTTTTCCGGGGGTCCACGAGCAGTACTTC.

This chain joins TRBV6-2 or TRBV6-3 and TRBJ2-7; D is unresolved. Trimming took 5 bases from V and 3 from J, leaving 20 bases between them. Germline CDR1 is MNHEY and CDR2 is SVGEGT. The CDR3 consists of 16 residues. CDR3 residues: CASSPIEATGDYEQYF. Written as DNA, the CDR3 is TGTGCCAGCAGTCCAATAGAGGCGACGGGTGACTACGAGCAGTACTTC.

The chain links TRBV20-1 to TRBJ2-7, with D unresolved. The CDR3 sequence is 13 residues long. V was trimmed by 0 bases and J by 3 bases, leaving 9 bases between them. From germline, CDR1 is DFQATT and CDR2 SNEGSKA (reference sequence). CDR3 in amino acids: CSARDRRFYEQYF. CDR3 bases: TGCAGTGCTAGAGATCGACGATTCTACGAGCAGTACTTC.

The chain is built from TRBV29-1 and TRBJ2-7, with 8 nucleotides matching TRBD1. Per the germline V gene, CDR1 is SQVTM and CDR2 is ANQGSEA. V dropped 6 bases and J dropped 3; count of bases not matched to a gene: 10. This CDR3 comprises 14 residues. The chain's CDR3 is CSVRGQGGYYEQYF. DNA for the CDR3: TGCAGCGTCCGTGGACAGGGAGGATACTACGAGCAGTACTTC.

This rearrangement joins TRBV7-8 to TRBJ1-5; D gene ambiguous. The CDR3 runs to 12 residues. Looked up from germline, CDR1 is SGHVS and CDR2 is FQNEAQ. The ends were cut back, 3 bases at V and 13 bases at J, with 13 bases in the middle. CDR3 sequence reads: CASSFPRGEQHF. The CDR3 coding sequence is TGTGCCAGCAGCTTCCCTCGTGGTGAACAGCATTTT.

CDR3 amino acids: CASSESQQGRYEQYF. Here the CDR3 DNA reads TGTGCCAGCAGTGAATCTCAACAGGGGCGCTACGAGCAGTACTTC. The V and J genes are TRBV25-1 and TRBJ2-7; 7 bases are a match to TRBD1. Per germline, CDR1 MGHDK and CDR2 SYGVNS. This CDR3 comprises 15 residues. With V trimmed by 1 base and J by 3 bases, 6 bases remained unmatched.

V is TRBV20-1 and J is TRBJ2-6; D not resolved. CDR1 and CDR2 from the germline V gene are DFQATT and SNEGSKA (reference sequence). This CDR3 contains 15 residues. The CDR3 DNA follows: TGCTCTGTTTTTAGGAGAATGGCTGGGGCCAACGTCCTGACTTTC. Protein: CSVFRRMAGANVLTF.